The text below deals with one T cell receptor beta chain. Antigen unknown. The data stem from a study of OX40 agonist ivuxolimab in advanced cancers. About the study: Every patient in dose escalation had hepatocellular carcinoma, melanoma, renal cell or head and neck cancer.

Germline-derived CDR1 and CDR2 are MGHRA and YSYEKL. J lost 1 base, V lost 0 bases, and 6 bases had no gene match. This CDR3 is 17 amino acids long. Study conclusions and caveats: Dosing at 0.1 to 3.0 mg/kg was accompanied by clonal expansion of CD4+ and CD8+ blood T cells by week 6.

Generated by immunoSEQ multiplex PCR, the TCRdb table keeps only in-frame clones and is missing some. The repertoire consists of tens of thousands of clones, with roughly 84% occurring once and the leading ten covering 1% to 1.3%. If patients had autoimmune disease history or systemic immunosuppression, they were excluded. Peripheral blood came from all dose cohorts at three timepoints. The chain couples TRBV4-1 to TRBJ2-3; 8 bases align to TRBD2. The input for sequencing was CD4+ or CD8+ T cells sorted from blood, taken in a trial of the OX40 agonist ivuxolimab. This receptor was taken from an adult with an advanced solid tumor such as melanoma, head and neck, liver or kidney cancer. The chain's CDR3 is CASSQERAGVGTDTQYF. For the CDR3, the DNA is TGCGCCAGCAGCCAAGAACGAGCGGGGGTTGGCACAGATACGCAGTATTTT.